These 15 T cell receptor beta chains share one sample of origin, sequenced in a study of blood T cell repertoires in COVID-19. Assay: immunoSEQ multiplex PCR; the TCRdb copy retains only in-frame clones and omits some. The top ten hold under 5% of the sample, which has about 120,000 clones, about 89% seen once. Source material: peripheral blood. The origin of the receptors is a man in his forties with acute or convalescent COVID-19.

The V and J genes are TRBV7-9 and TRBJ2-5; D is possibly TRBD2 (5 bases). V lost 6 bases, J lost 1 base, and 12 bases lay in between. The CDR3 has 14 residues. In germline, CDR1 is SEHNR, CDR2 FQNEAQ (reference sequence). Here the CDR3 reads CASSLSGPQETQYF. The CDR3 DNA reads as TGTGCCAGCAGTTTAAGCGGCCCCCAAGAGACCCAGTACTTC. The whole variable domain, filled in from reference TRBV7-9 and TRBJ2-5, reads DTGVSQNPRHKITKRGQNVTFRCDPISEHNRLYWYRQTLGQGPEFLTYFQNEAQLEKSRLLSDRFSAERPKGSFSTLEIQRTEQGDSAMYLCASSLSGPQETQYFGPGTRLLVL.

DNA for the CDR3: TGTGCCAGTAGTGGCCAGGGGCTGCATATTTCACCCCTCCACTTT. Protein product: CASSGQGLHISPLHF. This chain uses TRBV19 with TRBJ1-6, with D tentatively TRBD1 (6 bases). The CDR3 runs 15 residues. Germline CDR1 LNHDA, CDR2 SQIVND (reference sequence). V was clipped by 5 bases and J by 9 bases, with 17 bases between them.

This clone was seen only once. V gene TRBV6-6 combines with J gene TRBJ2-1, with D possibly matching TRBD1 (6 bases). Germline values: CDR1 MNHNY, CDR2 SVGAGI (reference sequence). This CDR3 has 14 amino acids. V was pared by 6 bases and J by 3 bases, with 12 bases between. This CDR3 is CASSTRTVYNEQFF. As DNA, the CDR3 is TGTGCCAGCAGCACCCGGACAGTCTACAATGAGCAGTTCTTC.

CDR3 DNA sequence: TGTGCCTGGAGTGTCGAAAACAGGGTCAATGAAAAACTGTTTTTT. Its protein product is CAWSVENRVNEKLFF. The chain joins TRBV30 to TRBJ1-4; a possible D gene is TRBD1 (6 bases). V was clipped by 0 bases and J by 5 bases, with 13 bases between them. The CDR3 is made up of 15 amino acids. In germline, CDR1 is GTSNPN, CDR2 SVGIG (reference sequence).

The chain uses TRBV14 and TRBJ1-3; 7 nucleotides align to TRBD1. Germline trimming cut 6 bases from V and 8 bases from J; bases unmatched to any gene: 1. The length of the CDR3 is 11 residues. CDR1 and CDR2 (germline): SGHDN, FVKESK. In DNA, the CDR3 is TGTGCCAGCAGTCAGGGGGACACCATATATTTT. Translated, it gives CASSQGDTIYF.

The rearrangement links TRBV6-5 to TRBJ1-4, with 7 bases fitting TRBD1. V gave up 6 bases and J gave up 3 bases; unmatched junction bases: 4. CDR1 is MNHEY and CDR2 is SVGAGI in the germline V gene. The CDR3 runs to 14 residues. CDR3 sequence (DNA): TGTGCCAGCAGCCGGGGGACAGCTAATGAAAAACTGTTTTTT. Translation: CASSRGTANEKLFF.

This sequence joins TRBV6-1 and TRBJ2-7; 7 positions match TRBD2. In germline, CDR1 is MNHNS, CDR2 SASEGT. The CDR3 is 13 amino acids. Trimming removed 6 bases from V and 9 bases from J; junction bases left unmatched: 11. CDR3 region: CASSPGTSGGQYF. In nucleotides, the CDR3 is TGTGCCAGCAGCCCCGGGACCTCGGGGGGGCAGTACTTC.

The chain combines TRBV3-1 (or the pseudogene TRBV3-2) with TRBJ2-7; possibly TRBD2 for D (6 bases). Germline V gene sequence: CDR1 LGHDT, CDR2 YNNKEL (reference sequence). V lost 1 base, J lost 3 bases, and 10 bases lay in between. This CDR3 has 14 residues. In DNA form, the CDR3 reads TGTGCCAGCAGCCAAGCAGGGCGGGACTACGAGCAGTACTTC. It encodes CASSQAGRDYEQYF.

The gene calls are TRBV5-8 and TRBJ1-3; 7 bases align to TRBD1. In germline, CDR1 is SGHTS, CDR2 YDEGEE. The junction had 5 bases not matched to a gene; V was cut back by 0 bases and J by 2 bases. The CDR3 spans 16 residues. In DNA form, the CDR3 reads TGTGCCAGCAGCTTGGACGACAGGGAGACTGGAAACACCATATATTTT. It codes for CASSLDDRETGNTIYF. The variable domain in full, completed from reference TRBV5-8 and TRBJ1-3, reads EAGVTQSPTHLIKTRGQQATLRCSPISGHTSVYWYQQALGLGLQFLLWYDEGEERNRGNFPPRFSGRQFPNYSSELNVNALELEDSALYLCASSLDDRETGNTIYFGEGSWLTVV.

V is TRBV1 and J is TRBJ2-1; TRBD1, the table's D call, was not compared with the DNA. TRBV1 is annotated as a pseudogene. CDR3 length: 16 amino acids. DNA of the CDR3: TGCACCAGCAGCCAAGAGCAGGGGTGTCCCTACAATGAGCAGTTCTTC. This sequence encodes CTSSQEQGCPYNEQFF.

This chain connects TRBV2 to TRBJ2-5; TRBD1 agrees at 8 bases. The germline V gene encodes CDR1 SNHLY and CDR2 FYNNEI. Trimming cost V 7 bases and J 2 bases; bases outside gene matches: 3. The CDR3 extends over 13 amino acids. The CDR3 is CASKRTGQETQYF. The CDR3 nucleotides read TGTGCCAGCAAACGGACAGGGCAAGAGACCCAGTACTTC.

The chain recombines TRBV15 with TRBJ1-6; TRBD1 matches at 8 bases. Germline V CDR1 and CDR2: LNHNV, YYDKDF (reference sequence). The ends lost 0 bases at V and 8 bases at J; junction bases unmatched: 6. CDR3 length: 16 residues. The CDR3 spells CATSRDFQGADSPLHF. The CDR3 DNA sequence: TGTGCCACCAGCAGAGATTTTCAGGGGGCGGATTCACCCCTCCACTTT.

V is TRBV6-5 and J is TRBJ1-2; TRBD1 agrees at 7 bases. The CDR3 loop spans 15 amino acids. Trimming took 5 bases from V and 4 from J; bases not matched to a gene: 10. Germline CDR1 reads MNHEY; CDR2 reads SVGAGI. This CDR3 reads CASSPSTGTGYGYTF. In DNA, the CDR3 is TGTGCCAGCAGTCCCTCGACAGGGACTGGCTATGGCTACACCTTC.

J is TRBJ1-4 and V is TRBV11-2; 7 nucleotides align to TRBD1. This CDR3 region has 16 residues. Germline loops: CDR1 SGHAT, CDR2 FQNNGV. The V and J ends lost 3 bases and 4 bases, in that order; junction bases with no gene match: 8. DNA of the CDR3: TGTGCCAGCAGCTTCCGGGACAGCACAGTTAATGAAAAACTGTTTTTT. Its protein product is CASSFRDSTVNEKLFF. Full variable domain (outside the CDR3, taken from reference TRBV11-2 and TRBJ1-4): EAGVAQSPRYKIIEKRQSVAFWCNPISGHATLYWYQQILGQGPKLLIQFQNNGVVDDSQLPKDRFSAERLKGVDSTLKIQPAKLEDSAVYLCASSFRDSTVNEKLFFGSGTQLSVL.

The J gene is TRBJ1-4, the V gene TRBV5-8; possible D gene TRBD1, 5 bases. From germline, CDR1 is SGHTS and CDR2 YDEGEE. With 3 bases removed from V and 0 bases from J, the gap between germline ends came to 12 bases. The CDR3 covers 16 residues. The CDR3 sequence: CASSSGQTATNEKLFF. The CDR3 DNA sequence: TGTGCCAGCAGCTCCGGACAAACTGCAACTAATGAAAAACTGTTTTTT.